The clone carrying this T cell receptor beta chain was seen many times. What it recognizes is unknown. Between the trimmed V and J ends, which lost 5 bases and 0 bases, there was a span of 14 bases. In germline, CDR1 is SEHNR, CDR2 FQNEAQ (reference sequence). The CDR3 loop spans 16 amino acids. TCRdb reprocessed the 5' RACE reads with MiXCR, giving one entry per CDR3 protein. The sample holds roughly 120,000 distinct CDR3 sequences; more than 2.5% are singletons and the top ten take around 1.2%. These data belong to a study of neurological immune-mediated disorders. Study-wide results and caveats: Grouping of repertoires by phylogeny put those of 18 of 34 multiple sclerosis patients into a single related-CDR3 cluster, a possible signature.

What was sequenced was PBMCs. The receptor was derived from a woman aged 25-40 years with multiple sclerosis. The J gene is TRBJ2-1, the V gene TRBV7-9; D remains ambiguous. The CDR3: CASSRSGPSSYNEQFF. The CDR3 DNA reads as TGTGCCAGCAGCCGTAGTGGCCCAAGCTCCTACAATGAGCAGTTCTTC. Full variable domain (missing parts from reference TRBV7-9 and TRBJ2-1): DTGVSQNPRHKITKRGQNVTFRCDPISEHNRLYWYRQTLGQGPEFLTYFQNEAQLEKSRLLSDRFSAERPKGSFSTLEIQRTEQGDSAMYLCASSRSGPSSYNEQFFGPGTRLTVL.